These 22 T cell receptor beta chains were sequenced from one sample in a study of blood T cell repertoires in COVID-19. TCRdb's table, derived via immunoSEQ multiplex PCR, lists solely in-frame clones and lacks some. This table holds some 400,000 clones, 89% found once. Sequenced input: PBMCs or T cells enriched from blood (not recorded which). Receptor source: a woman in her twenties or thirties who had recovered from COVID-19.

The gene calls are TRBV24-1 and TRBJ1-2, with D unresolved. Trimming shortened V by 3 bases and J by 4 bases, and 17 bases separated the two germline ends. The CDR3 is 16 amino acids. Per germline, CDR1 KGHDR and CDR2 SFDVKD. The CDR3 nucleotides read TGTGCCACCAGTGATCCCACCTTGACTACAGCCTATGGCTACACCTTC. Its translation: CATSDPTLTTAYGYTF.

The CDR3 DNA reads TGTGCCTGGAGTGAGACTAGCGGGAGAGGGAATGAGCAGTTCTTC. Translating gives CAWSETSGRGNEQFF. V is TRBV30 and J is TRBJ2-1, with 12 nucleotides matching TRBD2. The length of the CDR3 is 15 residues. V shed 1 base, J shed 7 bases, and the junction held 5 bases outside the gene matches. The germline CDR1 and CDR2 sequences are GTSNPN and SVGIG (reference sequence).

This chain joins TRBV6-1 and TRBJ2-1, with D possibly matching TRBD1 (5 bases). Between the trimmed V and J ends, which lost 3 bases and 10 bases, there was a span of 13 bases. The germline V gene has CDR1 MNHNS and CDR2 SASEGT. This CDR3 has 13 amino acids. The CDR3 loop reads CASSDQTVGEQFF. The CDR3, as DNA: TGTGCCAGCAGTGACCAGACAGTAGGCGAGCAGTTCTTC.

The chain carries TRBV7-9 and TRBJ1-6; D possibly corresponds to TRBD1 (5 bases). Trimming shortened V by 4 bases and J by 7 bases, and 11 bases separated the two germline ends. This CDR3 has 14 amino acids. Germline values: CDR1 SEHNR, CDR2 FQNEAQ (reference sequence). The CDR3 coding sequence is TGTGCCAGCAGCTCCAGGGTCACCAATTCACCCCTCCACTTT. It is translated as CASSSRVTNSPLHF.

This chain joins TRBV5-1 and TRBJ2-1; 7 bases are shared with TRBD2. V shed 0 bases and J 0 bases; nucleotides not matched to a gene: 6. The germline gives CDR1 SGHRS, CDR2 YFSETQ. This CDR3 is 17 amino acids long. CDR3 bases: TGCGCCAGCAGCTTGGGCGGCGGGAGAATCTCCTACAATGAGCAGTTCTTC. Its translation is CASSLGGGRISYNEQFF.

This chain joins TRBV5-1 and TRBJ2-2, with TRBD1 identical over 9 bases. The CDR3 contains 16 residues. Germline-derived CDR1 and CDR2 are SGHRS and YFSETQ. V was clipped by 4 bases and J by 6 bases; unmatched bases: 10. The CDR3 loop reads CASSAGTGSGPGELFF. The CDR3 nucleotides are TGCGCCAGCAGCGCAGGGACAGGGAGTGGTCCCGGGGAGCTGTTTTTT.

J is TRBJ2-7 and V is TRBV5-4, with a tentative D call TRBD1 (6 bases). Germline V gene data show CDR1 as SGHNT and CDR2 as YYREEE (reference sequence). Trimming left V 0 bases short and J 3 bases short, with 13 bases between. CDR3 length: 15 amino acids. In DNA, the CDR3 is TGTGCCAGCAGCTTGGGAGGGGGTAGGATCTACGAGCAGTACTTC. It is translated as CASSLGGGRIYEQYF.

The CDR3 is CSASALNTEAFF. CDR3 DNA: TGCAGTGCTAGTGCACTTAACACTGAAGCTTTCTTT. The chain recombines TRBV20-1 with TRBJ1-1, with D hard to call. There are 12 residues in the CDR3. Germline CDR1 reads DFQATT; CDR2 reads SNEGSKA (reference sequence). The V end was cut by 3 bases, the J end by 2 bases, with 7 bases between.

The rearrangement links TRBV30 to TRBJ1-4, with unresolved D. Deletions cut 1 base from V and 8 bases from J, with 14 bases between. The CDR3 is 14 residues long. Germline assignment: CDR1 GTSNPN and CDR2 SVGIG (reference sequence). The CDR3 DNA reads as TGTGCCTGGAGTGGCAGCACGGACTACGAAAAACTGTTTTTT. Protein: CAWSGSTDYEKLFF.

V and J are TRBV6-5 and TRBJ2-5, with D perhaps matching TRBD1 (5 bases). The germline V gene has CDR1 MNHEY and CDR2 SVGAGI. The CDR3 is 15 residues long. V dropped 6 bases and J dropped 5 bases, with 19 bases sitting between them. The DNA of the CDR3 is TGTGCCAGCAGCCCGGAGATGGGGCCGTGGGAGACCCAGTACTTC. It specifies CASSPEMGPWETQYF.

This chain uses TRBV12-5 with TRBJ2-1; D gene ambiguous. The CDR3 has 16 residues. In germline, CDR1 is LGHNT, CDR2 FRNRAP. Trimming took off 6 bases at V and 0 bases at J, with 15 bases between the two ends. The CDR3 sequence is CASGTEAPNSYNEQFF. DNA of the CDR3: TGTGCTAGTGGGACCGAGGCGCCCAACTCCTACAATGAGCAGTTCTTC.

This clone was detected only a few times. The genes are TRBV4-2 and TRBJ1-2; TRBD1 aligns across 10 bases. The germline gives CDR1 LGHNA, CDR2 YNFKEQ. The CDR3 sequence is 17 residues long. The V segment lost 3 bases and the J segment 6 bases; nucleotides outside the gene matches: 13. CDR3 protein: CASSQDPGQGRVDGYTF. The CDR3 region has the DNA TGTGCCAGCAGCCAGGATCCGGGACAGGGGAGAGTGGATGGCTACACCTTC.

The V gene is TRBV18, the J gene TRBJ2-2, with a possible D match to TRBD1 (6 bases). Trimming removed 3 bases from V and 1 base from J, with 6 bases in between. Per the germline V gene, CDR1 is KGHSH and CDR2 is LQKENI. The CDR3 spans 14 residues. The CDR3 nucleotides are TGTGCCAGCTCACCGGACAGGAACACCGGGGAGCTGTTTTTT. It yields the protein CASSPDRNTGELFF.

The chain recombines TRBV24-1 with TRBJ1-1; 7 bases are a match to TRBD1. The ends lost 3 bases at V and 6 bases at J; junction bases unmatched: 3. CDR1 and CDR2 (germline): KGHDR, SFDVKD. The CDR3 spans 13 residues. The CDR3 sequence is CATSDTGDAEAFF. In DNA form, the CDR3 reads TGTGCCACCAGTGATACAGGGGACGCTGAAGCTTTCTTT.

The chain links TRBV11-2 to TRBJ1-1, with D possibly TRBD1 on 5 matching bases. The CDR3 spans 15 residues. CDR1 is SGHAT and CDR2 is FQNNGV in the germline V gene. V lost 1 base to trimming and J lost 4 bases, with 13 bases between them. The CDR3 region has the DNA TGTGCCAGCAGCTTAGGAGTCACCAGGGCCACTGAAGCTTTCTTT. Its protein product is CASSLGVTRATEAFF.

This chain connects TRBV20-1 to TRBJ1-2; TRBD1 might be the D (5 bases). CDR3 length equals 13 residues. Germline V gene lookup returns CDR1 DFQATT and CDR2 SNEGSKA (reference sequence). V lost 3 bases and J 9 bases, leaving 17 bases between the germline ends. In DNA, the CDR3 is TGCAGTGCTAGTAGTGGACACCTGGCGCGCTACACCTTC. Translating gives CSASSGHLARYTF.

The chain employs TRBV6-4 and TRBJ2-1, with 11 bases fitting TRBD2. V shed 10 bases and J 6 bases; nucleotides not matched to a gene: 5. Per germline, CDR1 MRHNA and CDR2 SNTAGT. The CDR3 totals 13 residues. The CDR3 is CATSSGRRNEQFF. For the CDR3, the DNA is TGTGCCACGTCTAGCGGGAGGCGCAATGAGCAGTTCTTC.

This clone showed up just a few times. CDR3 sequence reads: CASSLDAGLYMNTEAFF. CDR3 nucleotides: TGTGCCAGCAGCTTAGATGCAGGATTATACATGAACACTGAAGCTTTCTTT. The genes are TRBV11-2 and TRBJ1-1; D is undetermined. This CDR3 has 17 amino acids. Germline V CDR1 and CDR2: SGHAT, FQNNGV. Deletions cut 0 bases from V and 0 bases from J, with 14 bases between.

The chain employs TRBV7-8 and TRBJ1-5; D gene unclear. The germline V gene encodes CDR1 SGHVS and CDR2 FQNEAQ. Trimming removed 3 bases from V and 6 bases from J, with 9 bases in between. The CDR3 consists of 13 residues. CDR3 bases: TGTGCCAGCAGCTTTTCGCAGGCTCAGCCCCAGCATTTT. It yields the protein CASSFSQAQPQHF.

The rearrangement joins TRBV19 to TRBJ2-3, with D perhaps TRBD2 (6 bases). Germline CDR1 LNHDA, CDR2 SQIVND (reference sequence). The CDR3 has 15 amino acids. Trimming took 2 bases from V and 6 from J, leaving 15 bases between them. CDR3 sequence (DNA): TGTGCCAGTAGTATAACCCAGGGCGCGGGGGATACGCAGTATTTT. It translates to CASSITQGAGDTQYF.

V usage is TRBV30 and J usage is TRBJ1-6, with 8 bases that match TRBD1. CDR1 is GTSNPN and CDR2 is SVGIG in the germline V gene (reference sequence). The CDR3 totals 13 residues. V lost 4 bases to trimming and J lost 6 bases; unmatched junction nucleotides: 2. In DNA, the CDR3 is TGTGCCTGGACACAGGGGGGTAATTCACCCCTCCACTTT. Amino acids: CAWTQGGNSPLHF. Based on the CDR3 plus reference TRBV30 and TRBJ1-6, the full variable domain is SQTIHQWPATLVQPVGSPLSLECTVEGTSNPNLYWYRQAAGRGLQLLFYSVGIGQISSEVPQNLSASRPQDRQFILSSKKLLLSDSGFYLCAWTQGGNSPLHFGNGTRLTVT.

The gene calls are TRBV5-1 and TRBJ2-7; 7 bases match TRBD2. The V and J ends lost 2 bases and 7 bases, in that order; junction bases with no gene match: 9. The germline gives CDR1 SGHRS, CDR2 YFSETQ. The CDR3 has 14 amino acids. CDR3 residues: CASSFGSGTGEQYF. The CDR3 DNA is TGCGCCAGCAGCTTCGGGAGCGGGACGGGGGAGCAGTACTTC.